A single sample gave rise to the 28 T cell receptor beta chains below, sequenced in a study of glioma-infiltrating T cells (dated by TCRdb to between 2015 and 2016). Sequencing was performed on an Illumina MiSeq. TCR alpha and beta CDR3 regions were amplified with the iRepertoire nested amplicon-rescue multiplex PCR (arm-PCR) platform from RNA. TCRdb applied fastp at Q25 and MiXCR to the public reads, then kept only in-frame beta chains. Records with the same CDR3 protein are collapsed into one entry carrying the most frequent genes and DNA. Counted in this sample were about 140,000 distinct CDR3 sequences; about two fifths of them appeared once. The top ten constitute around a fifth of the sample. What was sequenced was glioma tissue, nonneoplastic brain tissue, or PBMCs (not recorded which). The receptors shown here come from a human donor with low-grade glioma or glioblastoma, undergoing nonglioma brain surgery, or in good health (not recorded which).

With respect to this clonotype: A much larger clone lies a single base off, so this may be a read error. This CDR3 fails to terminate in the conserved phenylalanine or tryptophan, so it likely reflects a read error. The rearrangement links TRBV28 to TRBJ1-1; tentatively, D is TRBD1 (5 bases). The CDR3 is 13 residues long. Germline V gives CDR1 MDHEN, CDR2 SYDVKM. V dropped 3 bases and J dropped 2 bases, with 7 bases sitting between them. The CDR3: CASSFGGNTEAFL. CDR3 coding DNA: TGTGCCAGCAGTTTTGGGGGAAACACTGAAGCTTTCCTT.

J is TRBJ2-7 and V is TRBV24-1; D is undetermined. The CDR3 is made up of 11 amino acids. The germline CDR1 and CDR2 sequences are KGHDR and SFDVKD. V gave up 3 bases and J gave up 5 bases, with 4 bases separating them. The CDR3 spells CATSDLNEQYF. The CDR3 nucleotides are TGTGCCACCAGTGATCTTAACGAGCAGTACTTC.

V usage is TRBV27 and J usage is TRBJ2-1; 11 bases are a match to TRBD2. Losses at the gene ends were 8 bases for V and 10 bases for J; bases not matched to a gene: 10. There are 14 residues in the CDR3. In germline, CDR1 is MNHEY, CDR2 SMNVEV (reference sequence). The DNA for the CDR3 is TGTGCCAGCGGAGGTAGTCTAGCGGGAGGAGAGCAGTTCTTC. Amino acid sequence: CASGGSLAGGEQFF.

The rearrangement joins TRBV7-9 to TRBJ2-5, with D unresolved. Trimming left V 4 bases short and J 1 base short, with 10 bases between. In germline, CDR1 is SEHNR, CDR2 FQNEAQ (reference sequence). The CDR3 spans 14 residues. Written as DNA, the CDR3 is TGTGCCAGCAGCTCCGGACGGATCCAAGAGACCCAGTACTTC. Protein product: CASSSGRIQETQYF.

The chain couples TRBV4-1 to TRBJ2-3; 8 bases map to TRBD2. Germline V gene sequence: CDR1 MGHRA, CDR2 YSYEKL. J was trimmed by 0 bases and V by 0 bases; bases with no gene match: 2. The CDR3 is made up of 16 amino acids. Written as DNA, the CDR3 is TGCGCCAGCAGCCAAGAGGTAGCGGGGAGCACAGATACGCAGTATTTT. This sequence encodes CASSQEVAGSTDTQYF.

This clonotype was found a few times. The V and J genes are TRBV7-2 and TRBJ1-3; D is undetermined. Trimming pared 1 base from V and 4 bases from J, leaving 11 bases between. This CDR3 comprises 15 residues. In germline, CDR1 is SGHTA, CDR2 FQGNSA. Written as DNA, the CDR3 is TGTGCCAGCAGCTTAGTCGGCAACGCGGGAAACACCATATATTTT. Its translation is CASSLVGNAGNTIYF.

The chain recombines TRBV18 with TRBJ2-1; D is undetermined. The length of the CDR3 is 12 residues. Deletions cut 0 bases from V and 5 bases from J, with 2 bases between. From germline, CDR1 is KGHSH and CDR2 LQKENI. CDR3 loop: CASSPPNNEQFF. In DNA form, the CDR3 reads TGTGCCAGCTCACCACCGAACAATGAGCAGTTCTTC.

This clonotype was counted a few times. The V and J genes are TRBV10-3 and TRBJ2-3; the D gene could be TRBD1 or TRBD2 (5 bases each). The CDR3 is 15 amino acids. V lost 0 bases and J lost 4, with 11 bases in between. Germline CDR1 reads ENHRY; CDR2 reads SYGVKD. CDR3 bases: TGTGCCATCAGTGAGTCGGGGGAACGGGCAGATACGCAGTATTTT. Encoded protein: CAISESGERADTQYF.

About this clonotype itself: A read error may be the cause here, since a much bigger clone is one base away. J is TRBJ2-7 and V is TRBV6-1; the match to TRBD1 covers 9 bases. Germline V gene lookup returns CDR1 MNHNS and CDR2 SASEGT. The J segment lost 7 bases and the V segment lost 5 bases, leaving 9 bases of the junction unmatched. CDR3 length equals 14 residues. The CDR3 sequence is CASSPRTGVDEQYF. CDR3 DNA: TGTGCCAGCAGTCCCCGGACAGGGGTTGATGAGCAGTACTTC.

This sequence joins TRBV12-3 or TRBV12-4 and TRBJ2-3; D is perhaps TRBD2 (6 bases). The CDR3 length is 15 residues. V was cut by 5 bases and J by 7 bases, with 19 bases left in between. CDR3: CASSRVSGPANTQYF. The CDR3 DNA follows: TGTGCCAGCAGTCGTGTTAGCGGTCCGGCGAATACGCAGTATTTT.

The chain uses TRBV6-1 and TRBJ1-2, with unresolved D. The CDR3 is 16 amino acids. Germline values: CDR1 MNHNS, CDR2 SASEGT. Trimming shortened V by 6 bases and J by 4 bases, and 21 bases separated the two germline ends. This CDR3 reads CASSQYALRVGYGYTF. The CDR3 region has the DNA TGTGCCAGCAGCCAATACGCCCTTCGTGTCGGCTATGGCTACACCTTC.

The rearrangement links TRBV7-9 to TRBJ2-5; D is unclear. Germline CDR1 is SEHNR and CDR2 is FQNEAQ (reference sequence). This CDR3 region has 13 residues. Deletions cut 5 bases from V and 2 bases from J, with 9 bases between. CDR3 amino acids: CASSQSKQETQYF. CDR3 DNA: TGTGCCAGCAGCCAATCAAAACAAGAGACCCAGTACTTC.

This clonotype was recorded many times. This sequence joins TRBV7-2 and TRBJ2-3; the D gene is possibly TRBD1 (5 bases). V was clipped by 3 bases and J by 1 base, with 11 bases between them. Germline values: CDR1 SGHTA, CDR2 FQGNSA. The CDR3 contains 15 residues. CDR3 in DNA: TGTGCCAGCAGCTTCGAACAGGTGGGCACAGATACGCAGTATTTT. It is translated as CASSFEQVGTDTQYF.

This chain joins TRBV27 and TRBJ2-5, with unresolved D. Per germline, CDR1 MNHEY and CDR2 SMNVEV (reference sequence). This CDR3 spans 15 amino acids. The ends were cut back, 6 bases at V and 5 bases at J, with 19 bases in the middle. The CDR3 DNA reads TGTGCCAGCAGCCGCTATCTTCATACGGTGGAGACCCAGTACTTC. Its protein product is CASSRYLHTVETQYF.

The chain has TRBV7-2 and TRBJ2-7; 7 bases are shared with TRBD1. The CDR3 covers 14 residues. Unmatched junction bases numbered 4, after V lost 4 bases and J lost 1 base. CDR1 is SGHTA, CDR2 FQGNSA, per germline. CDR3 DNA: TGTGCCAGCAGCTCCGGGACAGTGTCCTACGAGCAGTACTTC. It is translated as CASSSGTVSYEQYF.

The V and J genes are TRBV20-1 and TRBJ2-1, with D perhaps matching TRBD1 (5 bases). This CDR3 is 15 amino acids long. The germline V gene encodes CDR1 DFQATT and CDR2 SNEGSKA (reference sequence). Trimming removed 5 bases at V and 4 bases at J, with 18 bases between. DNA of the CDR3: TGCAGTGCTCCGAAATCAGGGAACAAGTACAATGAGCAGTTCTTC. Its protein product is CSAPKSGNKYNEQFF.

The chain has TRBV7-9 and TRBJ1-1, with 7 nucleotides matching TRBD1. The germline V gene encodes CDR1 SEHNR and CDR2 FQNEAQ (reference sequence). V dropped 6 bases and J dropped 3; count of bases not matched to a gene: 7. The CDR3 runs 14 residues. This CDR3 reads CASRSGQADTEAFF. In DNA form, the CDR3 reads TGTGCCAGCAGATCAGGACAGGCGGACACTGAAGCTTTCTTT.

The chain combines TRBV7-2 with TRBJ1-2; the D is unclear. Trimming pared 4 bases from V and 4 bases from J, leaving 16 bases between. Germline lookup yields CDR1 SGHTA and CDR2 FQGNSA. The CDR3 length is 15 residues. The CDR3 DNA follows: TGTGCCAGCAGCTCCTTAAGTAGGGCGAGCTATGGCTACACCTTC. Translation gives CASSSLSRASYGYTF.

The chain combines TRBV6-1 with TRBJ2-2, with a weak D call TRBD1 (7 bases). V lost 8 bases to trimming and J lost 6 bases, with 16 bases between them. Germline CDR1 MNHNS, CDR2 SASEGT. The CDR3 spans 14 residues. DNA for the CDR3: TGTGCCAGCGGCCGGGACAGCGGGTCCGGGGAGCTGTTTTTT. Translating it yields CASGRDSGSGELFF.

The chain has TRBV6-1 and TRBJ1-3; D may be TRBD1 (5 bases). The CDR3 loop spans 16 amino acids. The V end lost 7 bases, the J end lost 7 bases, and 23 bases lay between the germline ends. The germline CDR1 and CDR2 sequences are MNHNS and SASEGT. The CDR3 DNA is TGTGCCAGCACCAAAGCCGGGACTCTCCAGAGGAACACCATATATTTT. Its protein product is CASTKAGTLQRNTIYF.

This clonotype occurred a few times. In DNA, the CDR3 is TGTGCCAGCAGCCAAGATCGAACGACTGGATCGACCCTCCACTTT. This translates into CASSQDRTTGSTLHF. J is TRBJ1-6 and V is TRBV3-1, with D unresolved. The germline gives CDR1 LGHDT, CDR2 YNNKEL (reference sequence). This CDR3 contains 15 residues. V was shortened by 0 bases and J by 14 bases, with 17 bases between the two germline ends.

V gene TRBV25-1 combines with J gene TRBJ1-6; the D is unclear. The CDR3 has 14 amino acids. Germline V lookup: CDR1 MGHDK, CDR2 SYGVNS. V gave up 9 bases and J gave up 0 bases, with 9 bases separating them. The CDR3 reads CASRPSSYNSPLHF. The CDR3, as DNA: TGTGCCAGTCGCCCGAGCTCCTATAATTCACCCCTCCACTTT.

The chain carries TRBV2 and TRBJ1-1; D not resolved. V dropped 3 bases and J dropped 6 bases, with 14 bases sitting between them. The CDR3 runs 14 residues. CDR1 and CDR2 (germline): SNHLY, FYNNEI. This chain's CDR3 is CASSDREDIPEAFF. CDR3 coding DNA: TGTGCCAGCAGTGATCGAGAGGATATCCCTGAAGCTTTCTTT.

The chain carries TRBV2 and TRBJ2-1, with TRBD2 identical over 10 bases. This CDR3 is built from 18 residues. J lost 1 base, V lost 5 bases, and 11 bases had no gene match. Germline CDR1 reads SNHLY; CDR2 reads FYNNEI. The chain's CDR3 is CASSRLAGVVGSYNEQFF. Here the CDR3 DNA reads TGTGCCAGCAGTCGTCTAGCGGGAGTTGTTGGTTCCTACAATGAGCAGTTCTTC.

The chain combines TRBV4-1 with TRBJ2-5, with D maybe TRBD1 (7 bases). The V gene lost 6 bases and the J gene lost 2 bases, with 16 bases spanning the gap. Germline V gene sequence: CDR1 MGHRA, CDR2 YSYEKL. CDR3 size: 15 residues. The CDR3 DNA reads TGCGCCAGCAGTCCCCGCGGGACAGCGCAAGAGACCCAGTACTTC. It is translated as CASSPRGTAQETQYF.

This clonotype was seen a single time. The chain employs TRBV6-1 and TRBJ2-5, with 12 positions matching TRBD2. The CDR3 is 15 residues long. Germline values: CDR1 MNHNS, CDR2 SASEGT. V dropped 5 bases and J dropped 2; count of bases not matched to a gene: 3. As DNA, the CDR3 is TGTGCCAGCAGTCGACTAGCGGGGGTACAAGAGACCCAGTACTTC. Translating it yields CASSRLAGVQETQYF.

This clonotype appeared a few times. The CDR3 sequence: CASSQESIRSITGMGSYEQYF. CDR3 bases: TGTGCCAGCAGCCAAGAGTCCATCCGTTCTATAACAGGGATGGGCTCCTACGAGCAGTACTTC. The rearrangement joins TRBV14 to TRBJ2-7; possibly TRBD1 for D (6 bases). The V end lost 0 bases, the J end lost 0 bases, and 27 bases lay between the germline ends. The CDR3 is made up of 21 amino acids. Germline loops: CDR1 SGHDN, CDR2 FVKESK.

This clonotype was counted between two and nine times. The chain joins TRBV6-2 or TRBV6-3 to TRBJ2-7, with TRBD1 as a possible D gene (6 bases). Germline lookup yields CDR1 MNHEY and CDR2 SVGEGT. This CDR3 has 12 residues. V was pared by 6 bases and J by 3 bases, with 9 bases between. CDR3 coding DNA: TGTGCCAGCAGGACAGGACACTACGAGCAGTACTTC. It specifies CASRTGHYEQYF.